Here is one T cell receptor (beta chain) with its context. What it binds is not known. At one end the junction does not follow the germline gene, possibly because of a read error. There were only Caucasian adults among the donors, and all lived in Nashville, Tennessee. The source of the sample is a study of shared clonotypes between healthy human individuals. The V gene's germline CDR1 is SEHNR and CDR2 FQNEAQ (reference sequence). This CDR3 spans 15 amino acids. Deep-level settings were used for running the assay. Assay used: immunoSEQ multiplex PCR; TCRdb lists only in-frame clones, some missing. The sample includes about 490,000 clones, 79% of them seen just once. Study-level findings and limits: Limited genetic and exposure-history diversity came from having few donors.

The rearrangement uses TRBV7-9 and TRBJ2-3, with TRBD1 matching over 7 bases. The sequenced sample consisted of PBMCs. This receptor was taken from a woman in her thirties or forties in good health. Some clones in this sample may be carry-over from other donors' samples. The CDR3 DNA sequence: TGTACCAGCAGCTCACAGGGGACGAACACAGATACGCAGTATTTT. It specifies CTSSSQGTNTDTQYF.